The source of this TCR beta chain is a study of blood T cell repertoires in COVID-19. Overall study: Researchers got acute and convalescent COVID-19 samples from the United States, Italy and Spain. T cells, B-cell-depleted T cells, or PBMCs supplied cDNA or gDNA.

Original methodology: Amplification of reference gene primers was used by the study to estimate nucleated cell counts. Method: immunoSEQ multiplex PCR; TCRdb's copy keeps in-frame clones and lacks some. V and J calls and clone size are as listed in that table; D and trimming were resolved from the DNA. The sample consists of hundreds of thousands of clones, about 90% of them appearing once. This clonotype was obtained from a woman in her late teens or twenties who had recovered from COVID-19. Sequencing used peripheral blood.

Here the CDR3 reads CATSDFATSGSTNEQFF. The CDR3 DNA reads as TGTGCCACCAGTGATTTTGCAACTAGCGGGAGTACCAATGAGCAGTTCTTC. The chain is built from TRBV24-1 and TRBJ2-1; 11 bases fit TRBD2. Trimming cost V 1 base and J 6 bases; bases outside gene matches: 7. Looked up from germline, CDR1 is KGHDR and CDR2 is SFDVKD. The CDR3 has 17 amino acids.